The clone carrying this TCR beta chain was seen repeatedly, ten times or more. Antigen unknown. Researchers took RNA transcripts and amplified the TCR beta CDR3 regions from them. Using the HTBI primer set, a first-round RT-PCR was run on the TCR CDR3. TCRdb analysed the multiplex PCR reads with MiXCR anew, one entry per CDR3 protein. In the table there are approximately 640,000 distinct CDR3 sequences, around 15% of which are singletons. Germline lookup yields CDR1 MDHEN and CDR2 SYDVKM. The CDR3 is 13 amino acids. Trimming cost V 8 bases and J 6 bases; bases outside gene matches: 4. Stable Graves' hyperthyroidism meant no ophthalmopathy progression within 18 months. This sample stems from a study of T cells in Graves' hyperthyroidism and ophthalmopathy. Broader study findings: Classification by a 13 V-J model distinguished ophthalmopathy from stable hyperthyroidism. The model's output predicted ophthalmopathy at a median of about 6.5 months prior to onset.

V and J are TRBV28 and TRBJ1-4; 9 positions match TRBD1. The material sequenced was blood. This sequence was found in a woman between 25 and 40 years old with Graves' hyperthyroidism. In nucleotides, the CDR3 is TGTGCCAGCCACGGGACAGGGTATGAAAAACTGTTTTTT. Protein sequence: CASHGTGYEKLFF.